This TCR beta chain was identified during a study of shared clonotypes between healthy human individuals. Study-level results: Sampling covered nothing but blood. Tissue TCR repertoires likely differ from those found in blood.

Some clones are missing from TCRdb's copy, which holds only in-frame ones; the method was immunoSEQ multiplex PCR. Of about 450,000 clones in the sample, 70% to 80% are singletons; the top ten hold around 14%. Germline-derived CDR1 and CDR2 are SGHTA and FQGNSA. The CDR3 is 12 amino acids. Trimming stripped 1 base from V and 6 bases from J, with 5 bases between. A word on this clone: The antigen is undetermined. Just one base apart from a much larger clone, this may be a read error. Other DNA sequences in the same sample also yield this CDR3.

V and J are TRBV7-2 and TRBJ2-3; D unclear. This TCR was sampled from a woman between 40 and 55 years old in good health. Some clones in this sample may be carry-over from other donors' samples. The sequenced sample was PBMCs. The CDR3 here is CASSLGTDTQYF. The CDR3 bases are TGTGCCAGCAGCTTAGGTACTGATACGCAGTATTTT.